This paragraph reports one T cell receptor (beta chain). Its target is unknown. This record comes from a study of neoadjuvant anti-PD-1 for oral cavity cancer. Across the whole study: Patients without progression got a fourth dose around day 43.

Study-level points and caveats: TCR analyses covered only a few patients per response group. Treg/Th17 ratio rose with pretreatment blood and fell with post-treatment tumor TCRbeta clonality.

Sequenced by immunoSEQ multiplex PCR; TCRdb stores in-frame clones only, minus some. This table has about 14,000 clones, roughly 73% appearing once. Deletions cut 1 base from V and 7 bases from J, with 11 bases between. The CDR3 extends over 14 amino acids. Looked up from germline, CDR1 is SEHNR and CDR2 is FQNEAQ (reference sequence). This sample comprised PBMCs, obtained before nivolumab (anti-PD-1) treatment. The receptor was isolated from a person aged 35-80 years with oral cavity squamous cell carcinoma. The J gene is TRBJ2-1, the V gene TRBV7-9, with a weak D call TRBD2 (5 bases). The DNA for the CDR3 is TGTGCCAGCAGCTTAGGTTTTAGGGAGAATGAGCAGTTCTTC. Its translation: CASSLGFRENEQFF.